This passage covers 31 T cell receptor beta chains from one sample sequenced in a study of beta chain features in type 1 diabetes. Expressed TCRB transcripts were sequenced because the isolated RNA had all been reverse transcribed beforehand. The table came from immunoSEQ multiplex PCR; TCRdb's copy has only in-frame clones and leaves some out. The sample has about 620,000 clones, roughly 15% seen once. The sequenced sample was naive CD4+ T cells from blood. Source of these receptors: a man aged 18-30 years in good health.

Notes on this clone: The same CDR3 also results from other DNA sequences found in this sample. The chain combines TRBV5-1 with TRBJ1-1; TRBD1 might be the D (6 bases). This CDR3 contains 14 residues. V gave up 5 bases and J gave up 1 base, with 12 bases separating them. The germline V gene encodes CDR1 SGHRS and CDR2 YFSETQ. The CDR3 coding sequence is TGCGCCAGCAGACAGACAGGCCCGAACACTGAAGCTTTCTTT. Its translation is CASRQTGPNTEAFF.

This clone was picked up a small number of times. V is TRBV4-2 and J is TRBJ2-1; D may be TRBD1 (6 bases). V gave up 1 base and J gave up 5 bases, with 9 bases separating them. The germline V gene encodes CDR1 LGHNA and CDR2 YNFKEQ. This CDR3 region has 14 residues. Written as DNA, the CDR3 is TGTGCCAGCAGCCAAGCGGACAGCCACAATGAGCAGTTCTTC. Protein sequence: CASSQADSHNEQFF.

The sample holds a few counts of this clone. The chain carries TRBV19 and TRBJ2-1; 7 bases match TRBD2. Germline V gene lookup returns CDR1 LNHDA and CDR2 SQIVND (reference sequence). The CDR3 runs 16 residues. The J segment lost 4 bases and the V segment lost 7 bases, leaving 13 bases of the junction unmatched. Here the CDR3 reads CASTSLWRESYNEQFF. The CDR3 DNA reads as TGTGCCAGTACCTCCCTCTGGCGGGAGTCTTACAATGAGCAGTTCTTC.

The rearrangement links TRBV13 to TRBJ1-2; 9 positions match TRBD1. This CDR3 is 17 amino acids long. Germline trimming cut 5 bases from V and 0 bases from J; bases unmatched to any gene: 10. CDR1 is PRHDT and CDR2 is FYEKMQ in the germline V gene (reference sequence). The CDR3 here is CASSVDRGSDSNYGYTF. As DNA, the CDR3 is TGTGCCAGCAGCGTTGACAGGGGGTCCGACTCTAACTATGGCTACACCTTC.

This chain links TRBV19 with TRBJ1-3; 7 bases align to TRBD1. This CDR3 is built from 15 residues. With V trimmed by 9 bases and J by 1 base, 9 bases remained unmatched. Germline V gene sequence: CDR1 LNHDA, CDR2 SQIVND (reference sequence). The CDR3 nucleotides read TGTGCCAGCGACCGACAGGGTTATTCTGGAAACACCATATATTTT. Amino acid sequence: CASDRQGYSGNTIYF.

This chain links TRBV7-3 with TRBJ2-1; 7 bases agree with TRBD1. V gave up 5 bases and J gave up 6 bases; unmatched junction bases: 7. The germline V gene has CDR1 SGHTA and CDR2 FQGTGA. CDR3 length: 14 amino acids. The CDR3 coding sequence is TGTGCCAGCAGCCCGGGACAGTTTTTCAATGAGCAGTTCTTC. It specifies CASSPGQFFNEQFF.

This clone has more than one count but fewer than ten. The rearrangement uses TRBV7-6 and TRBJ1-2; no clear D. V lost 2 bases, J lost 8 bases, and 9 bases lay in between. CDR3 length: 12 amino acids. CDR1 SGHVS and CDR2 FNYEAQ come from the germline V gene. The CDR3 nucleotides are TGTGCCAGCAGCTTATCAGGCTGGGGCTACACCTTC. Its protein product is CASSLSGWGYTF.

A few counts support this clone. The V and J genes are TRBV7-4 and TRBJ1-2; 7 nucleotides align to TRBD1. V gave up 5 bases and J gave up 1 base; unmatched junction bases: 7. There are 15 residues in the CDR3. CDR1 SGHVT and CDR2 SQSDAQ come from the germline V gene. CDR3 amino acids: CASSNRQGNNYGYTF. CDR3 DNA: TGTGCCAGCAGCAACCGACAGGGAAATAACTATGGCTACACCTTC.

The CDR3 is CASSSTIQLNTEAFF. The CDR3 region has the DNA TGTGCCAGCAGCTCCACCATTCAACTGAACACTGAAGCTTTCTTT. The V and J genes are TRBV7-2 and TRBJ1-1; D remains unclear. The V gene lost 4 bases and the J gene lost 0 bases, with 12 bases spanning the gap. This CDR3 spans 15 amino acids. CDR1 SGHTA and CDR2 FQGNSA come from the germline V gene.

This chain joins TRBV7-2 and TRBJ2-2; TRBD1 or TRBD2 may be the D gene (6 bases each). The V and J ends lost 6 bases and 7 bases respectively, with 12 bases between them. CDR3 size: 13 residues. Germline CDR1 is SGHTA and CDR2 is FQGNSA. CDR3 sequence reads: CASRTGADGELFF. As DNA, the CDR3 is TGTGCCAGCAGGACGGGGGCGGACGGGGAGCTGTTTTTT.

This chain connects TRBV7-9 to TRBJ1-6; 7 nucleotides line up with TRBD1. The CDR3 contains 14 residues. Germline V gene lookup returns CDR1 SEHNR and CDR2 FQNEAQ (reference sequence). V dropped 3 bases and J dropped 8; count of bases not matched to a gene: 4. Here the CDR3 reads CASSFGRGHSPLHF. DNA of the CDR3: TGTGCCAGCAGCTTTGGTAGGGGGCATTCACCCCTCCACTTT.

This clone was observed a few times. As DNA, the CDR3 is TGTGCCAGCAGCGTAGGACCCACCGTGGGGGGCTTTGGCGGGGAGCTGTTTTTT. Translated: CASSVGPTVGGFGGELFF. The chain joins TRBV9 to TRBJ2-2; D may match TRBD1 or TRBD2 (6 bases each). V was shortened by 0 bases and J by 7 bases, with 22 bases between the two germline ends. The V gene's germline CDR1 is SGDLS and CDR2 YYNGEE. The CDR3 covers 18 residues.

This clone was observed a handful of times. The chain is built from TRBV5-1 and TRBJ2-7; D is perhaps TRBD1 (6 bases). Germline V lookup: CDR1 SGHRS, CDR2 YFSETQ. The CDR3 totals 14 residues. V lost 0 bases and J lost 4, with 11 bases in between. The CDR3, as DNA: TGCGCCAGCAGCTTGGCTGGGGGCAATTACGAGCAGTACTTC. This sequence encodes CASSLAGGNYEQYF.

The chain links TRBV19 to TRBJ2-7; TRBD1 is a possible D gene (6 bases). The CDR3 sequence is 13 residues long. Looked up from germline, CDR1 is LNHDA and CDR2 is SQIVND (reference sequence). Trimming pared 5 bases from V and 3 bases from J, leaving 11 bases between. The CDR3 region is CASSLGHLYEQYF. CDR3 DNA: TGTGCCAGTAGTTTGGGACATCTCTACGAGCAGTACTTC.

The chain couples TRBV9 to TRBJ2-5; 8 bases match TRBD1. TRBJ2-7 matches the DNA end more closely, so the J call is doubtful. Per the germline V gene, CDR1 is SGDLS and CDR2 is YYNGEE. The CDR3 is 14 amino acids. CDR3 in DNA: TGTGCCAGCAGCGTGGACAGGGCTTCCTACGAGCAGTACTTC. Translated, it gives CASSVDRASYEQYF.

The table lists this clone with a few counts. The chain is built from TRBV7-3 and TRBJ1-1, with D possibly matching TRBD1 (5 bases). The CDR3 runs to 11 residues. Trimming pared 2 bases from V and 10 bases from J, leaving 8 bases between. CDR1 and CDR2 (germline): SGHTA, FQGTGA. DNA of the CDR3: TGTGCCAGCAGCTTAGCGGGACCAGCTTTCTTT. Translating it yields CASSLAGPAFF. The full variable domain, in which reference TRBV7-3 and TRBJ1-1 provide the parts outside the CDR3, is GAGVSQTPSNKVTEKGKYVELRCDPISGHTALYWYRQSLGQGPEFLIYFQGTGAADDSGLPNDRFFAVRPEGSVSTLKIQRTERGDSAVYLCASSLAGPAFFGQGTRLTVV.

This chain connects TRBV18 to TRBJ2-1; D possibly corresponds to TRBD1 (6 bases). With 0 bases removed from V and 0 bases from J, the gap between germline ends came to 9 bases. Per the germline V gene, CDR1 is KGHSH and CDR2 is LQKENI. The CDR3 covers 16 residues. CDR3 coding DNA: TGTGCCAGCTCACCACCTAGCAGGGGCTCCTACAATGAGCAGTTCTTC. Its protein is CASSPPSRGSYNEQFF.

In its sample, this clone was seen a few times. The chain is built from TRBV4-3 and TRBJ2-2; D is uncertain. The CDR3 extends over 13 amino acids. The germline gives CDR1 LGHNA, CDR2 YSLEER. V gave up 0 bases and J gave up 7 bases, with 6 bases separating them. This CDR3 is CASSQDLLGELFF. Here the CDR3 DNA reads TGCGCCAGCAGCCAAGATCTCCTCGGGGAGCTGTTTTTT.

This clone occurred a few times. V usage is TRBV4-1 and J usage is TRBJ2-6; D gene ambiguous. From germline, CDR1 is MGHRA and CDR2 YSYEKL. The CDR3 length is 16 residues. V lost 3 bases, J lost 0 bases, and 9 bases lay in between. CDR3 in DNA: TGCGCCAGCAGCCATCCGGGTTACTCTGGGGCCAACGTCCTGACTTTC. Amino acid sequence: CASSHPGYSGANVLTF.

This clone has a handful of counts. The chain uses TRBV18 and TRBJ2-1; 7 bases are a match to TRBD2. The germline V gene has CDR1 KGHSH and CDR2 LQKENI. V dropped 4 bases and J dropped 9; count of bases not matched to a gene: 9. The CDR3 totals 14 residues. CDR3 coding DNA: TGTGCCAGCTCACAAACTACTAGCGACGGTGAGCAGTTCTTC. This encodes CASSQTTSDGEQFF. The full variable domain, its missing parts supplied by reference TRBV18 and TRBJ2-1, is NAGVMQNPRHLVRRRGQEARLRCSPMKGHSHVYWYRQLPEEGLKFMVYLQKENIIDESGMPKERFSAEFPKEGPSILRIQQVVRGDSAAYFCASSQTTSDGEQFFGPGTRLTVL.

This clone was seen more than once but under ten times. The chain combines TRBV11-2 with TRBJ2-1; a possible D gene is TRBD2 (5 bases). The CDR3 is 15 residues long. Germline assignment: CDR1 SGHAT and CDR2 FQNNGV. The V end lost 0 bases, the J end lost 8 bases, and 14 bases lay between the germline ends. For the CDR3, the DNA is TGTGCCAGCAGCTTAGATCGGGGAAGGTGGGATGAGCAGTTCTTC. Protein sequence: CASSLDRGRWDEQFF.

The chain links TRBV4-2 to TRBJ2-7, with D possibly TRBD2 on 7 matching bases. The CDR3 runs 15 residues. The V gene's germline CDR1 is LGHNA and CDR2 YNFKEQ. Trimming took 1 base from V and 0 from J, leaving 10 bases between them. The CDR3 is CASSQAGGGSYEQYF. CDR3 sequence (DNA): TGTGCCAGCAGCCAAGCGGGGGGCGGCTCCTACGAGCAGTACTTC.

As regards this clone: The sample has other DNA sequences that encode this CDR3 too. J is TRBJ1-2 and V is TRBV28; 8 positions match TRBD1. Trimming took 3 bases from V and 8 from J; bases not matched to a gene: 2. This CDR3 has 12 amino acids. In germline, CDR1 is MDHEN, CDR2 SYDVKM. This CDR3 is CASSLAGGGYTF. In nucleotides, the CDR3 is TGTGCCAGCAGTTTGGCAGGGGGCGGCTACACCTTC.

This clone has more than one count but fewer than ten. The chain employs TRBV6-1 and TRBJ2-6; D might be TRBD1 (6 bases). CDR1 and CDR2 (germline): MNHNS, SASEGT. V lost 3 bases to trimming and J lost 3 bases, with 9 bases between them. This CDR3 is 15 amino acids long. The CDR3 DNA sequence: TGTGCCAGCAGTGATAACAGGGTTGGGGCCAACGTCCTGACTTTC. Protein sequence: CASSDNRVGANVLTF.

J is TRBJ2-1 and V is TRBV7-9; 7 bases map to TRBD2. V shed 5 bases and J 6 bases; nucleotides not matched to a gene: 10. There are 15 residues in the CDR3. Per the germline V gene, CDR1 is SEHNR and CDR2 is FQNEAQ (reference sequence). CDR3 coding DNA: TGTGCCAGCAGCCCAGGACTAGGATCGATCAATGAGCAGTTCTTC. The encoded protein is CASSPGLGSINEQFF.

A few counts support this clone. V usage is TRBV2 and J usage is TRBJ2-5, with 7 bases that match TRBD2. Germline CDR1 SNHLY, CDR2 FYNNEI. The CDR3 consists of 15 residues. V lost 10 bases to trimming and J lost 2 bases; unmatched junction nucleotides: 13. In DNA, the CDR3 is TGTGCCACCCAGCGGGAACGGACACCTCAAGAGACCCAGTACTTC. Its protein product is CATQRERTPQETQYF.

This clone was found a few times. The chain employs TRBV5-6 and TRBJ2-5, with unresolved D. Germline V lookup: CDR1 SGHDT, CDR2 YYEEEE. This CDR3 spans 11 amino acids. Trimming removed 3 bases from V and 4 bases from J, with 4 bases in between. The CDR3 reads CASSYRETQYF. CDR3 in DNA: TGTGCCAGCAGCTATAGAGAGACCCAGTACTTC.

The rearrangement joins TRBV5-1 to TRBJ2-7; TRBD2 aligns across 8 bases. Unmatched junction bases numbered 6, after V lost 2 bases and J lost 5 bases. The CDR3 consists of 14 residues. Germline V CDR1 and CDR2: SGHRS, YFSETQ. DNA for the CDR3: TGCGCCAGCAGCTTTCTTCAAGCGGGGGACGAGCAGTACTTC. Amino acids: CASSFLQAGDEQYF.

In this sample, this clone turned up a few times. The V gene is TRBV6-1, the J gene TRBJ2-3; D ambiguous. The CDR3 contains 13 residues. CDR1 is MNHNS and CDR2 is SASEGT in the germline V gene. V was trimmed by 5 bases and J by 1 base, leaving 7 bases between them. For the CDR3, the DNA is TGTGCCAGCAGTCGAGAAGGCACAGATACGCAGTATTTT. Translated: CASSREGTDTQYF.

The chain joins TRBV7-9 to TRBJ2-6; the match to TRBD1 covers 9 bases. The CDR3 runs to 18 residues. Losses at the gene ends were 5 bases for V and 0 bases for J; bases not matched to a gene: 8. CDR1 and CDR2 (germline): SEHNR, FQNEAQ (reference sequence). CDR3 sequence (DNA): TGTGCCAGCAGCCCTGGACAGGGGACCCACTCTGGGGCCAACGTCCTGACTTTC. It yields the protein CASSPGQGTHSGANVLTF.

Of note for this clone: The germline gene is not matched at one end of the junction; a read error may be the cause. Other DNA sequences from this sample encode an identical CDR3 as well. The CDR3 loop reads CASSVNTGELFF. The DNA for the CDR3 is TGTGCCAGCAGCGTAAACACGGGGGAGCTGTTTTTT. The chain carries TRBV9 and TRBJ2-2; no firm D call. The length of the CDR3 is 12 residues. The germline V gene has CDR1 SGDLS and CDR2 YYNGEE.